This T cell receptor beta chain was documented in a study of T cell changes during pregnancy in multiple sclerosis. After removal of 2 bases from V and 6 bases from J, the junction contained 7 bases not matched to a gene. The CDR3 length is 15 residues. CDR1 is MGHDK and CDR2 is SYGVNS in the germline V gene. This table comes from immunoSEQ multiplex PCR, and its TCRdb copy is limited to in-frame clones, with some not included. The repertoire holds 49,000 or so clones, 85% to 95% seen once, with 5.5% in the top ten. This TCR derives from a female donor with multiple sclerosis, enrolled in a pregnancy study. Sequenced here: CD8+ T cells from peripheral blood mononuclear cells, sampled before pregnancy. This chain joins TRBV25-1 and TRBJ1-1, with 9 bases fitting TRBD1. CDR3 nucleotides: TGTGCCAGCAGTGAAGGGGACAGGGAAGTACCTGAAGCTTTCTTT. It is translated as CASSEGDREVPEAFF.